These 10 T cell receptor beta chains came from one sample sequenced in a study of T-cell reconstitution after alpha-beta-depleted transplantation in children. Unique molecular identifiers featured in how the TCRbeta library was prepared. Using its own MiXCR run on the PCR reads, TCRdb lists one record per CDR3 protein. The data hold 200,000 to 300,000 distinct CDR3 sequences, with roughly 24% observed a single time. Here the sequenced sample was PBMCs, taken before TCRalphabeta/CD19-depleted stem cell transplant. The receptors derive from a girl aged 2-10 years with Fanconi anemia, due to receive a stem cell transplant.

Many counts were recorded for this clonotype. V and J are TRBV29-1 and TRBJ2-1; D might be TRBD1 (7 bases). The length of the CDR3 is 13 residues. Deletions cut 5 bases from V and 0 bases from J, with 8 bases between. CDR1 is SQVTM, CDR2 ANQGSEA, per germline. DNA of the CDR3: TGCAGCGTTCAGGGGGGCTCCTACAATGAGCAGTTCTTC. Translating it yields CSVQGGSYNEQFF.

V usage is TRBV29-1 and J usage is TRBJ1-2, with D unclear. The CDR3 runs 13 residues. The germline CDR1 and CDR2 sequences are SQVTM and ANQGSEA. V was clipped by 4 bases and J by 4 bases, with 13 bases between them. This CDR3 is CSVARNSGYGYTF. CDR3 sequence (DNA): TGCAGCGTTGCACGGAATTCGGGCTATGGCTACACCTTC.

This clonotype has a handful of counts. The chain links TRBV20-1 to TRBJ2-7; D remains unclear. The CDR3 totals 9 residues. V was shortened by 7 bases and J by 6 bases, with 7 bases between the two germline ends. CDR1 is DFQATT, CDR2 SNEGSKA, per germline (reference sequence). The chain's CDR3 is CSVAPEQYF. CDR3 coding DNA: TGCAGTGTGGCCCCCGAGCAGTACTTC.

Points on this clonotype: A much larger clone is a single base away; this may be a read error. The chain recombines TRBV7-2 with TRBJ2-7; D is unresolved. Germline V gene lookup returns CDR1 SGHTA and CDR2 FQGNSA. V dropped 2 bases and J dropped 4 bases, with 15 bases sitting between them. The CDR3 sequence is 15 residues long. Written as DNA, the CDR3 is TGTGCCAGCAGCTTACGAACCCTTAGTGAATACGAGCAGTACTTC. Translating gives CASSLRTLSEYEQYF.

This clonotype appeared many times. The chain combines TRBV20-1 with TRBJ2-5; weak D call: TRBD1 (5 bases). Germline CDR1 reads DFQATT; CDR2 reads SNEGSKA (reference sequence). This CDR3 is built from 13 residues. V lost 2 bases and J lost 7, with 14 bases in between. The DNA for the CDR3 is TGCAGTGCTAGAAGGAGCAGGGAAGGGACCCAGTACTTC. It yields the protein CSARRSREGTQYF.

The V gene is TRBV6-5, the J gene TRBJ2-7; possibly TRBD1 or TRBD2 for D (5 bases each). The CDR3 is 15 amino acids. The V and J ends lost 2 bases and 2 bases respectively, with 13 bases between them. The germline gives CDR1 MNHEY, CDR2 SVGAGI. The CDR3 loop reads CASSYSRDRTYEQYF. The CDR3, as DNA: TGTGCCAGCAGTTACAGTCGGGACCGAACCTACGAGCAGTACTTC.

This clonotype was recorded a few times. This sequence joins TRBV7-2 and TRBJ2-1, with TRBD2 identical over 16 bases. V shed 5 bases and J 4 bases; nucleotides not matched to a gene: 11. Germline CDR1 is SGHTA and CDR2 is FQGNSA. This CDR3 has 19 residues. The CDR3 here is CASSTPGLAGGSAYNEQFF. CDR3 DNA sequence: TGTGCCAGCAGCACACCGGGACTAGCGGGAGGGTCGGCTTACAATGAGCAGTTCTTC.

The rearrangement uses TRBV29-1 and TRBJ2-3; D unresolved. V was cut by 8 bases and J by 2 bases, with 8 bases left in between. CDR3 size: 11 residues. Germline lookup yields CDR1 SQVTM and CDR2 ANQGSEA. CDR3 bases: TGCAGCCACGTGACCACAGATACGCAGTATTTT. This gives the protein CSHVTTDTQYF.

This clonotype was counted a single time. The chain recombines TRBV5-1 with TRBJ2-7, with D possibly matching TRBD1 (5 bases). CDR3 length: 14 amino acids. CDR1 and CDR2 (germline): SGHRS, YFSETQ. Deletions cut 0 bases from V and 2 bases from J, with 9 bases between. The CDR3, as DNA: TGCGCCAGCAGCTTGGTGACAGCCCCCTACGAGCAGTACTTC. This gives the protein CASSLVTAPYEQYF.

This sequence joins TRBV28 and TRBJ1-5; D call uncertain. V lost 11 bases and J lost 0, with 17 bases in between. In germline, CDR1 is MDHEN, CDR2 SYDVKM. CDR3 length equals 15 residues. The CDR3 spells CASSIGRGSNQPQHF. In DNA form, the CDR3 reads TGTGCCTCCTCCATAGGGCGGGGTAGCAATCAGCCCCAGCATTTT.